This T cell receptor (beta chain) was recorded in a study of early T cells in non-severe SARS-CoV-2 infection. Comments on this clonotype: What it binds is unknown.

Study observations and caveats: Comparison of clonotypes with VDJdb favored anti-spike CD8 responses while missing private and CD4 specificities.

CDR1 LGHNA and CDR2 YNFKEQ come from the germline V gene. With 0 bases clipped from V and 2 bases from J, the junction kept 9 bases outside the gene matches. The CDR3 covers 17 residues. MiXCR, run by TCRdb on the 5' RACE reads, gives a single entry per CDR3 protein. This table holds fewer than 120,000 distinct CDR3 sequences, roughly 12% found once. Here the sequenced sample was whole blood, taken at baseline. The receptor was isolated from an adult who was a healthcare worker with PCR-confirmed SARS-CoV-2 infection or an uninfected control (not recorded which). The chain links TRBV4-2 to TRBJ2-7; 8 bases agree with TRBD2. The DNA for the CDR3 is TGTGCCAGCAGCCAAGATCTTTTCGGACTAGCCGCCTACGAGCAGTACTTC. Its protein is CASSQDLFGLAAYEQYF.